The 10 T cell receptor beta chains listed next were all sequenced from one sample in a study of vaccination and CD4 T cells after COVID-19. Sequenced with the Oncomine TCR Beta short-read assay was DNA taken from cultured CD4+ T cells. TCRdb re-analysed the PCR reads in MiXCR, keeping a single row per CDR3 protein. Of roughly 28,000 distinct CDR3 sequences in the sample, 40% to 55% are singletons; the top ten hold roughly 30%. Treatment in this sample: approximately 10-day PBMC culture with coronavirus spike peptide pools or control peptides (ViraFEST assay). Their cognate antigens are unknown. Material: CD4+ T cells from blood, cultured in vitro, obtained before SARS-CoV-2 vaccination. These receptors originate from a human donor who received a COVID-19 vaccine.

The chain couples TRBV19 to TRBJ1-6; 11 nucleotides match TRBD1. The CDR3 length is 15 residues. The V segment lost 4 bases and the J segment 9 bases; nucleotides outside the gene matches: 5. The V gene's germline CDR1 is LNHDA and CDR2 SQIVND (reference sequence). The CDR3 reads CASSTGQGAGSPLHF. CDR3 DNA: TGTGCCAGTAGTACCGGACAGGGGGCGGGTTCACCCCTCCACTTT.

This chain connects TRBV5-1 to TRBJ2-1; D call uncertain. With 2 bases removed from V and 4 bases from J, the gap between germline ends came to 13 bases. This CDR3 contains 15 residues. In germline, CDR1 is SGHRS, CDR2 YFSETQ. Written as DNA, the CDR3 is TGCGCCAGCAGCTTCTTATTTGGCAAATACAATGAGCAGTTCTTC. This translates into CASSFLFGKYNEQFF.

The V and J genes are TRBV20-1 and TRBJ2-1, with 13 bases matching TRBD2. The CDR3 length is 15 residues. The V gene's germline CDR1 is DFQATT and CDR2 SNEGSKA (reference sequence). The V gene end was trimmed by 6 bases and the J gene end by 7 bases; junction bases not matched to a gene: 9. The CDR3 DNA reads TGCAGTGCCCCACGACTAGCGGGGGGCTGGAATGAGCAGTTCTTC. Its translation is CSAPRLAGGWNEQFF.

The genes are TRBV6-1 and TRBJ1-3; D is perhaps TRBD1 (6 bases). Germline-derived CDR1 and CDR2 are MNHNS and SASEGT. V was clipped by 6 bases and J by 0 bases, with 15 bases between them. The CDR3 extends over 16 amino acids. The CDR3 loop reads CASSWEGGPSGNTIYF. As DNA, the CDR3 is TGTGCCAGCAGCTGGGAGGGGGGCCCCTCTGGAAACACCATATATTTT.

In DNA form, the CDR3 reads TGTGCCAGCAGACTAGACAGCAATTCACCCCTCCACTTT. This gives the protein CASRLDSNSPLHF. This chain links TRBV7-3 with TRBJ1-6; possible D gene TRBD1, 5 bases. Between the trimmed V and J ends, which lost 6 bases and 7 bases, there was a span of 10 bases. CDR3 length: 13 amino acids. Germline V gives CDR1 SGHTA, CDR2 FQGTGA.

The J gene is TRBJ2-1, the V gene TRBV24-1; 10 nucleotides match TRBD1. The CDR3 runs to 15 residues. CDR1 KGHDR and CDR2 SFDVKD come from the germline V gene. With V trimmed by 3 bases and J by 3 bases, 1 base remained unmatched. The DNA for the CDR3 is TGTGCCACCAGTGATGGGACAGGGGTCTACAATGAGCAGTTCTTC. It translates to CATSDGTGVYNEQFF.

The CDR3 reads CASSRAGTEFNYGYTF. Here the CDR3 DNA reads TGTGCCAGCAGCAGGGCCGGGACAGAATTCAACTATGGCTACACCTTC. J is TRBJ1-2 and V is TRBV5-6; 7 bases agree with TRBD1. Germline V gives CDR1 SGHDT, CDR2 YYEEEE. J lost 2 bases, V lost 4 bases, and 11 bases had no gene match. This CDR3 comprises 16 residues.

The rearrangement links TRBV19 to TRBJ1-1; possibly TRBD1 for D (6 bases). Germline V CDR1 and CDR2: LNHDA, SQIVND (reference sequence). The CDR3 covers 15 residues. V lost 3 bases, J lost 0 bases, and 11 bases lay in between. The CDR3, as DNA: TGTGCCAGTAGTATTATCCCAGGGGTGAACACTGAAGCTTTCTTT. The encoded protein is CASSIIPGVNTEAFF.

The genes are TRBV12-3 or TRBV12-4 and TRBJ1-1; 10 positions agree with TRBD1. The length of the CDR3 is 15 residues. The trim removed 8 bases at V and 3 bases at J, leaving 9 bases unmatched. The CDR3, as DNA: TGTGCCAGCGGACCGACAGGGGGCTGGGACACTGAAGCTTTCTTT. Translating it yields CASGPTGGWDTEAFF.

This clonotype was picked up a small number of times. The J gene is TRBJ1-1, the V gene TRBV30, with D unclear. V shed 1 base and J shed 2 bases, with 8 bases lying between them. The CDR3 runs 13 residues. Germline lookup yields CDR1 GTSNPN and CDR2 SVGIG (reference sequence). The CDR3 protein is CAWSGEGNTEAFF. CDR3 sequence (DNA): TGTGCCTGGAGTGGTGAGGGTAACACTGAAGCTTTCTTT.